This T cell receptor beta chain was found in a study of blood T cell repertoires in COVID-19 (dated by TCRdb to 2018 to 2020). The study in broad terms: Samples covering the acute and convalescent phases of COVID-19 were provided by collaborators in the United States, Italy and Spain. The repertoires were made available in a free public database intended to serve as a resource for research on the immune response to SARS-CoV-2. Samples came from the ongoing ImmuneRACE study (first 160 participants) plus 1,254 subjects from 6 global collaborators. The material from the prospective study consisted of cDNA or gDNA derived from T cells, B-cell-depleted T cells, or PBMCs. Sample metadata almost always included a de-identified subject ID, COVID-19 status, age in years and sex. Where available, HLA class I and class II types were taken from metadata supplied by the sample provider and were not determined by assay-based typing. Subjects who had been exposed to COVID-19, were actively infected with it, or had recovered from it provided the deeply sampled blood TCRbeta repertoires that made up the dataset.

With regard to this clone: Its antigen remains undetermined. The record has no base qualities; no much larger clone is one base away.

The immunoSEQ Assay, a bias-controlled multiplex PCR, was used to amplify TCRbeta CDR3 regions from genomic DNA. As for the original processing: The number of nucleated cells in each sample was estimated by amplification of reference gene primers within the assay. To quantify the absolute abundance of each unique TCRbeta CDR3 rearrangement, sequence reads were collapsed and filtered. For each sample, productive Simpson clonality was calculated by taking the square root of Simpson's diversity index across productive rearrangements. The table was pulled from immuneACCESS by TCRdb, which kept in-frame rearrangements only. Such tables lose some clones; where checked, under half of the loss comes from unresolved V genes, and the rest has no known cause. V, J and clone size were drawn from that table, and D and trimming were deduced from the DNA. The sample contains 200,000 to 250,000 clones, about 80% of them found a single time. The leading ten clones occupy 4.5% to 6% of the sample.

From V the trimming removes 0 bases and from J it removes 7 bases, while the gene matches leave 3 bases of the junction unaccounted for. Including cysteine and phenylalanine, the CDR3 has 13 amino acids. The kept DNA is CDR3 alone, 39 bases in frame from the first base. CDR1 and CDR2 (SGHTS, YDEGEE) derive from the germline V gene. Study-level results and caveats: How much clinical and demographic metadata was included differed by source and by participant, and the metadata was provided uncurated.

Each collaborating institution followed its own protocols to collect whole blood in K2EDTA tubes. Collaborator samples were shipped for TCRbeta analysis as frozen whole blood, isolated PBMCs, or DNA extracted from either sample type. The sequenced sample was peripheral blood. The receptor comes from a woman over 75 with active or convalescent COVID-19. The chain links TRBV5-8 with TRBJ2-5; a stretch of 7 junction bases matches TRBD2. The DNA sequence follows: TGTGCCAGCAGCTTGGCTGGGAGGGGGACCCAGTACTTC. It translates to CASSLAGRGTQYF.